Listed here are 27 T cell receptor beta chains from one sample, sequenced in a study of human T cells and chemical hapten exposure. MiXCR was run by TCRdb on the 5' RACE reads, yielding one entry per CDR3 protein. The sample records more than 140,000 distinct CDR3 sequences, around 4.4% being singletons. Unfractionated whole blood yielded total RNA. These receptors all stem from a female donor in good health.

This clonotype was seen ten or more times. The CDR3 is CSARGVGTGGHNSPLHF. The CDR3 nucleotides are TGCAGTGCTAGGGGGGTGGGAACCGGGGGCCATAATTCACCCCTCCACTTT. This rearrangement joins TRBV20-1 to TRBJ1-6, with D possibly TRBD1 on 6 matching bases. This CDR3 spans 17 amino acids. Germline V CDR1 and CDR2: DFQATT, SNEGSKA (reference sequence). Trimming pared 3 bases from V and 5 bases from J, leaving 20 bases between.

The chain carries TRBV5-1 and TRBJ1-1; 9 bases map to TRBD1. Germline assignment: CDR1 SGHRS and CDR2 YFSETQ. Trimming took 7 bases from V and 1 from J; bases not matched to a gene: 8. CDR3 length: 15 residues. The CDR3 here is CASQETGQGNTEAFF. CDR3 nucleotides: TGCGCCAGCCAAGAGACGGGACAGGGGAACACTGAAGCTTTCTTT.

This clonotype has only a few counts. The chain couples TRBV5-6 to TRBJ2-7; 8 bases line up with TRBD2. This CDR3 region has 15 residues. The ends lost 2 bases at V and 6 bases at J; junction bases unmatched: 10. Germline CDR1 and CDR2: SGHDT and YYEEEE. The CDR3: CASSFRCSGAGEQYF. The CDR3 region has the DNA TGTGCCAGCAGCTTCCGTTGTAGCGGGGCGGGCGAGCAGTACTTC.

This clonotype appeared many times. The chain joins TRBV28 to TRBJ2-7; TRBD1 matches 7 bases. Germline V gene data show CDR1 as MDHEN and CDR2 as SYDVKM. The V gene end was trimmed by 7 bases and the J gene end by 6 bases; junction bases not matched to a gene: 15. CDR3 length: 15 residues. The CDR3 sequence: CASTPPRDSLLEQYF. The CDR3 bases are TGTGCCAGCACTCCTCCCCGGGACAGCCTCCTCGAGCAGTACTTC.

The V gene is TRBV12-3 or TRBV12-4, the J gene TRBJ2-5, with TRBD2 matching over 12 bases. The CDR3 runs to 17 residues. With V trimmed by 6 bases and J by 6 bases, 14 bases remained unmatched. Written as DNA, the CDR3 is TGTGCCAGCAGCCGCCTTTTAACTAGCGGGGGGCAGAAGACCCAGTACTTC. Protein product: CASSRLLTSGGQKTQYF.

The V call is TRBV6-5, the J call TRBJ2-7, with 10 bases aligning to TRBD1. After removal of 2 bases from V and 4 bases from J, the junction contained 5 bases not matched to a gene. Germline CDR1 reads MNHEY; CDR2 reads SVGAGI. The CDR3 extends over 15 amino acids. The CDR3 nucleotides are TGTGCCAGCAGTTACCAATTGGGACAGGGGTACGAGCAGTACTTC. Protein sequence: CASSYQLGQGYEQYF.

This clonotype was seen repeatedly, ten times or more. The J gene is TRBJ2-2, the V gene TRBV9; no clear D. CDR1 is SGDLS, CDR2 YYNGEE, per germline. CDR3 length equals 15 residues. The V gene lost 0 bases and the J gene lost 0 bases, with 6 bases spanning the gap. Here the CDR3 reads CASSVEASNTGELFF. The DNA for the CDR3 is TGTGCCAGCAGCGTAGAGGCCTCGAACACCGGGGAGCTGTTTTTT. Combining the CDR3 with reference TRBV9 and TRBJ2-2 gives the whole variable domain DSGVTQTPKHLITATGQRVTLRCSPRSGDLSVYWYQQSLDQGLQFLIQYYNGEERAKGNILERFSAQQFPDLHSELNLSSLELGDSALYFCASSVEASNTGELFFGEGSRLTVL.

In its sample, this clonotype was seen many times. V usage is TRBV6-2 or TRBV6-3 and J usage is TRBJ2-3; no definite D call. Trimming pared 6 bases from V and 1 base from J, leaving 8 bases between. Germline assignment: CDR1 MNHEY and CDR2 SVGEGT. This CDR3 has 13 residues. This CDR3 is CASRDIGTDTQYF. CDR3 bases: TGTGCCAGCAGAGACATTGGCACAGATACGCAGTATTTT.

This clonotype was observed a few times. The chain recombines TRBV7-6 with TRBJ1-5; D is ambiguous. Trimming left V 5 bases short and J 5 bases short, with 10 bases between. Germline assignment: CDR1 SGHVS and CDR2 FNYEAQ. The CDR3 totals 13 residues. CDR3: CASSHKRDQPQHF. The CDR3 bases are TGTGCCAGCAGCCACAAAAGGGATCAGCCCCAGCATTTT.

Only a few counts were recorded for this clonotype. V and J are TRBV6-5 and TRBJ1-4, with TRBD1 matching over 9 bases. The CDR3 runs to 14 residues. Germline loops: CDR1 MNHEY, CDR2 SVGAGI. The ends lost 6 bases at V and 7 bases at J; junction bases unmatched: 6. CDR3 DNA: TGTGCCAGCAGATTGGACAGGGGAGCTGAAAAACTGTTTTTT. This sequence encodes CASRLDRGAEKLFF.

This clonotype was seen repeatedly, ten times or more. V gene TRBV28 combines with J gene TRBJ1-2; TRBD1 matches at 10 bases. Germline loops: CDR1 MDHEN, CDR2 SYDVKM. The V gene end was trimmed by 10 bases and the J gene end by 7 bases; junction bases not matched to a gene: 9. The CDR3 is 13 residues long. The CDR3 region has the DNA TGTGCCACCAGAATTGGACAGGGGGGTGGCTACACCTTC. As protein: CATRIGQGGGYTF.

This clonotype was seen many times. The J gene is TRBJ2-3, the V gene TRBV6-5; D is ambiguous. Germline V gene lookup returns CDR1 MNHEY and CDR2 SVGAGI. Trimming left V 0 bases short and J 5 bases short, with 6 bases between. CDR3 length: 13 residues. The CDR3 loop reads CASSYSNGDTQYF. CDR3 bases: TGTGCCAGCAGTTACTCAAATGGAGATACGCAGTATTTT.

This clonotype was seen at least ten times. The chain recombines TRBV6-5 with TRBJ2-2; TRBD1 or TRBD2 may be the D gene (6 bases each). CDR3 size: 16 residues. With 5 bases removed from V and 6 bases from J, the gap between germline ends came to 19 bases. Germline V gene lookup returns CDR1 MNHEY and CDR2 SVGAGI. The CDR3 bases are TGTGCCAGCAGTCTCCGACCGGGGGCCCCGGCCGGGGAGCTGTTTTTT. This encodes CASSLRPGAPAGELFF.

The table lists this clonotype with a few counts. The gene calls are TRBV9 and TRBJ1-1; 7 nucleotides match TRBD1. The V segment lost 1 base and the J segment 8 bases; nucleotides outside the gene matches: 5. The germline gives CDR1 SGDLS, CDR2 YYNGEE. CDR3 length: 13 amino acids. The CDR3 loop reads CASSVRQGGEAFF. CDR3 DNA: TGTGCCAGCAGCGTACGACAGGGAGGGGAAGCTTTCTTT.

V and J are TRBV19 and TRBJ1-1; unclear D gene. The CDR3 is 15 residues long. From germline, CDR1 is LNHDA and CDR2 SQIVND (reference sequence). Trimming shortened V by 3 bases and J by 5 bases, and 16 bases separated the two germline ends. The chain's CDR3 is CASSMGWGMSTEAFF. In DNA, the CDR3 is TGTGCCAGTAGTATGGGTTGGGGTATGTCAACTGAAGCTTTCTTT.

This clonotype was seen ten or more times. The J gene is TRBJ1-2, the V gene TRBV10-3; 7 bases are a match to TRBD1. There are 14 residues in the CDR3. In germline, CDR1 is ENHRY, CDR2 SYGVKD. J was trimmed by 2 bases and V by 6 bases; bases with no gene match: 6. The DNA for the CDR3 is TGTGCCATCAGACAGGGACAGCTGAACTATGGCTACACCTTC. It translates to CAIRQGQLNYGYTF.

This clonotype was seen at least ten times. V usage is TRBV6-5 and J usage is TRBJ2-3; TRBD1 matches 7 bases. This CDR3 spans 14 amino acids. Looked up from germline, CDR1 is MNHEY and CDR2 is SVGAGI. J was trimmed by 2 bases and V by 5 bases; bases with no gene match: 4. Here the CDR3 DNA reads TGTGCCAGCAGTCGACAGGGAGACACAGATACGCAGTATTTT. Amino acids: CASSRQGDTDTQYF.

With respect to this clonotype: Since a much larger clone is just one base distant, this may be a read error. The J gene is TRBJ1-5, the V gene TRBV20-1, with TRBD1 identical over 8 bases. This CDR3 region has 15 residues. Germline V gene data show CDR1 as DFQATT and CDR2 as SNEGSKA (reference sequence). After removal of 3 bases from V and 5 bases from J, the junction contained 9 bases not matched to a gene. The CDR3 region is CSARTGQGSYQPQHF. CDR3 bases: TGCAGTGCTAGGACCGGACAGGGCAGCTATCAGCCCCAGCATTTT.

This clonotype was picked up many times. The chain combines TRBV14 with TRBJ2-5; the D gene could be TRBD1 or TRBD2 (6 bases each). Trimming took 0 bases from V and 1 from J, leaving 18 bases between them. This CDR3 region has 18 residues. Germline V gives CDR1 SGHDN, CDR2 FVKESK. The CDR3 protein is CASSQDWFRGAIQETQYF. CDR3 DNA: TGTGCCAGCAGCCAAGATTGGTTTAGGGGGGCGATCCAAGAGACCCAGTACTTC.

This clonotype was detected ten times or more. The V gene is TRBV24-1, the J gene TRBJ1-1, with a tentative D call TRBD1 (5 bases). V lost 4 bases and J 6 bases, leaving 5 bases between the germline ends. Germline-derived CDR1 and CDR2 are KGHDR and SFDVKD. The CDR3 has 11 residues. The CDR3 coding sequence is TGTGCCACCAGTGAGGGGGCTGAAGCTTTCTTT. Residues: CATSEGAEAFF.

This clonotype was seen ten or more times. The chain links TRBV29-1 to TRBJ1-1; 9 bases align to TRBD1. The germline V gene encodes CDR1 SQVTM and CDR2 ANQGSEA. The CDR3 runs 13 residues. Trimming took 7 bases from V and 6 from J; bases not matched to a gene: 9. The CDR3 here is CSAIRTGDAEAFF. The CDR3 DNA follows: TGCAGCGCTATCCGGACAGGGGACGCTGAAGCTTTCTTT.

Regarding this clonotype: A read error may explain this, as a much larger clone is one base away. The chain combines TRBV6-1 with TRBJ1-6; D might be TRBD1 (5 bases). CDR1 and CDR2 (germline): MNHNS, SASEGT. The CDR3 consists of 13 residues. In DNA, the CDR3 is TGTGCCAGCAGGGAGGGGATAGATTCACCCCTCAACTTT. It is translated as CASREGIDSPLNF.

This clonotype turned up a few times. The chain is built from TRBV5-5 and TRBJ1-1, with D possibly TRBD1 on 6 matching bases. Trimming cost V 2 bases and J 1 base, with 12 bases left between them. The CDR3 has 15 amino acids. Germline V lookup: CDR1 SGHKS, CDR2 YYEKEE (reference sequence). The CDR3 DNA is TGTGCCAGCAGCTTCGATCAGGGGAGGAACACTGAAGCTTTCTTT. This sequence encodes CASSFDQGRNTEAFF.

Many counts were recorded for this clonotype. The genes are TRBV20-1 and TRBJ2-6, with D tentatively TRBD2 (5 bases). Germline assignment: CDR1 DFQATT and CDR2 SNEGSKA (reference sequence). Trimming stripped 4 bases from V and 0 bases from J, with 13 bases between. This CDR3 spans 16 amino acids. The DNA of the CDR3 is TGCAGTGCTAATCGTCCGGGAAGCTCTGGGGCCAACGTCCTGACTTTC. It yields the protein CSANRPGSSGANVLTF.

The table lists this clonotype with many counts. The chain recombines TRBV6-6 with TRBJ1-6, with D hard to call. CDR1 and CDR2 from the germline V gene are MNHNY and SVGAGI (reference sequence). With 7 bases removed from V and 11 bases from J, the gap between germline ends came to 12 bases. CDR3 length equals 12 residues. Here the CDR3 reads CASNHQPPPLHF. CDR3 coding DNA: TGTGCCAGCAACCACCAACCCCCACCCCTCCACTTT.

This clonotype has at least ten counts. V and J are TRBV5-4 and TRBJ2-3; 8 bases fit TRBD1. This CDR3 is 17 amino acids long. Germline V gene lookup returns CDR1 SGHNT and CDR2 YYREEE (reference sequence). V was clipped by 1 base and J by 5 bases; unmatched bases: 12. The CDR3 loop is CASSLPRTGLQEDTQYF. CDR3 in DNA: TGTGCCAGCAGCTTGCCCAGGACAGGGTTACAGGAAGATACGCAGTATTTT.

This clonotype was seen repeatedly, ten times or more. The rearrangement joins TRBV29-1 to TRBJ2-6; D remains unclear. Looked up from germline, CDR1 is SQVTM and CDR2 is ANQGSEA. Trimming left V 7 bases short and J 0 bases short, with 19 bases between. This CDR3 comprises 17 residues. The CDR3 DNA is TGCAGCGCTCTGACATCTCCAACATTCTCTGGGGCCAACGTCCTGACTTTC. Translation: CSALTSPTFSGANVLTF.